The rows below give T cell receptor beta chains drawn from one sample of a study of OX40 agonist ivuxolimab in advanced cancers. The table came from immunoSEQ multiplex PCR; TCRdb's copy has only in-frame clones and leaves some out. The sample lists tens of thousands of clones, about four fifths occurring once. Here the sequenced sample was CD4+ or CD8+ T cells sorted from blood, taken in a trial of the OX40 agonist ivuxolimab. Receptors originate from an adult with an advanced solid tumor such as melanoma, head and neck, liver or kidney cancer. Both conserved end residues are part of each CDR3. Fields, in order: D gene, CDR3 length, V gene, J gene, clone size, CDR3 DNA, CDR3 protein. A D gene is named only where the DNA matches it firmly. Clone size is given for some rows only: seen once, a few or many times, or a class if the clone is expanded.

TRBD1	14	TRBV2	TRBJ2-5	-	TGTGCCAGCAGCGGACAGGGGGGGCGGAAGACCCAGTACTTC	CASSGQGGRKTQYF
-	13	TRBV2	TRBJ1-5	few	TGTGCCAGCATTTGGGACGAAAATCAGCCCCAGCATTTT	CASIWDENQPQHF
-	15	TRBV11-3	TRBJ2-3	-	TGTGCCAGCAGCCGCGGGACTTCTAACACAGATACGCAGTATTTT	CASSRGTSNTDTQYF
TRBD1	15	TRBV6-5	TRBJ1-1	-	TGTGCCAGCAGTCCCCGAAACAGGGGAGGCACTGAAGCTTTCTTT	CASSPRNRGGTEAFF
-	14	TRBV7-2	TRBJ1-4	-	TGTGCCAGCAGCTTCATGGGGGGTCAGGAAAAACTGTTTTTT	CASSFMGGQEKLFF
-	15	TRBV6-6	TRBJ1-4	-	TGTGCCAGCAGTTACTACAGCCCAACTAATGAAAAACTGTTTTTT	CASSYYSPTNEKLFF
-	13	TRBV5-1	TRBJ2-2	-	TGCGCCAGCAGTTACAGGGACACCGGGGAGCTGTTTTTT	CASSYRDTGELFF
-	16	TRBV11-2	TRBJ2-3	-	TGTGCCAGCAGCTTAGCCCTAACAGGGAGCTCAGATACGCAGTATTTT	CASSLALTGSSDTQYF
-	17	TRBV7-9	TRBJ1-3	-	TGTGCCAGCAGCTTAATCGAAGAAGACCACTCTGGAAACACCATATATTTT	CASSLIEEDHSGNTIYF
TRBD1	13	TRBV5-1	TRBJ1-4	-	TGCGCCAGCAGAAGGGGGCTTGATGAAAAACTGTTTTTT	CASRRGLDEKLFF
-	19	TRBV21-1	TRBJ2-7	-	TGTGCCAGCAGCAAACCCAAAAACCCGACAGGGGATCATTCCTACGAGCAGTACTTC	CASSKPKNPTGDHSYEQYF
-	15	TRBV13	TRBJ2-7	-	TGTGCCAGCAGCTTTGGGGGAGAGGTTATCTACGAGCAGTACTTC	CASSFGGEVIYEQYF
TRBD2	16	TRBV4-3	TRBJ2-7	-	TGCGCCAGCAGCCAAGGTGGGCTAGCGGGATCCTACGAGCAGTACTTC	CASSQGGLAGSYEQYF
-	11	TRBV20-1	TRBJ2-2	-	TGCAGTGCTAGAGCCGGTGTGGGGCTGTTTTTT	CSARAGVGLFF
-	15	TRBV28	TRBJ1-2	-	TGTGCCAGCAGCCACGCAGGGTTAGCTAACTATGGCTACACCTTC	CASSHAGLANYGYTF
TRBD1	14	TRBV5-1	TRBJ1-1	-	TGCGCCAGCAACTACGGACAGGGGAACACTGAAGCTTTCTTT	CASNYGQGNTEAFF
-	15	TRBV11-3	TRBJ2-3	-	TGTGCCAGCAGCTACAGGGGGGGGGCCACTGATACGCAGTATTTT	CASSYRGGATDTQYF
-	13	TRBV4-3	TRBJ2-1	few	TGCGCCAGCAGCCATGGGGGCTACAATGAGCAGTTCTTC	CASSHGGYNEQFF
TRBD1	12	TRBV29-1	TRBJ1-2	-	TGCAGCGTTTTTGAGGGGGCAGTTTCTGACACCTTC	CSVFEGAVSDTF
-	13	TRBV2	TRBJ1-5	few	TGTGCCAGCAGGGCGGCAGGGCCCCAGCCCCAGCATTTT	CASRAAGPQPQHF
TRBD1	16	TRBV5-6	TRBJ1-2	-	TGTGCCAGCAGCTTCGGGGTAACCGGGACAGGCAATGGCTACACCTTC	CASSFGVTGTGNGYTF
TRBD2	17	TRBV5-1	TRBJ2-5	-	TGCGCCAGCAGCTTGCCCGGGACTAGCGGAGCACAAGAGACCCAGTACTTC	CASSLPGTSGAQETQYF
TRBD2	16	TRBV5-4	TRBJ2-7	-	TGTGCCAGCAGCCGCGGACTAGCGGGAGTTAGTTACGAGCAGTACTTC	CASSRGLAGVSYEQYF
-	15	TRBV19	TRBJ1-6	-	TGTGCCAGTAAAACTGCCCAGGGCCATAATTCACCCCTCCACTTT	CASKTAQGHNSPLHF
-	14	TRBV2	TRBJ1-1	-	TGTGCCAGCAGTGAAAGAAGAACAGTCACTGAAGCTTTCTTT	CASSERRTVTEAFF
-	14	TRBV2	TRBJ1-5	few	TGTGCCAGCAGCGGCCCCGGCGGCAATCAGCCCCAGCATTTT	CASSGPGGNQPQHF
-	12	TRBV28	TRBJ1-1	-	TGTGCCAGCAGTTTATTGAACACTGAAGCTTTCTTT	CASSLLNTEAFF